This TCR beta chain was retrieved from a study of T cells in Graves' hyperthyroidism and ophthalmopathy. Study results and caveats: The model foresaw ophthalmopathy a median about 6.1 months prior to onset. Most thyroid clonotypes expanded above 0.001 appeared in blood too.

Hyperthyroidism was newly diagnosed in patients aged 18 to 65 (duration under 2 months). Each 10 ml fresh peripheral blood draw supplied the PBMCs. In the case of this clonotype: The antigen is not known.

Trimming shortened V by 6 bases and J by 6 bases, and 5 bases separated the two germline ends. Germline V CDR1 and CDR2: SEHNR, FQNEAQ (reference sequence). The CDR3 totals 10 residues. TCR beta CDR3 regions were amplified from RNA. RT-PCR in the first round (using the HTBI primer set) targeted the TCR CDR3. TCRdb redid the calling of the multiplex PCR reads with MiXCR, one entry per CDR3 protein. The top ten clones hold about a sixth of a sample with roughly 660,000 distinct CDR3 sequences, about 18% of them seen once. V is TRBV7-9 and J is TRBJ1-2; D gene ambiguous. The specimen was blood. The source of this sequence is a middle-aged man with Graves' hyperthyroidism. The CDR3 coding sequence is TGTGCCAGCAGTCAAGATGGCTACACCTTC. The encoded protein is CASSQDGYTF.